Below, 29 T cell receptor beta chains from the same sample are listed, as sequenced in a study of OX40 agonist ivuxolimab in advanced cancers. Profiling relied on immunoSEQ multiplex PCR, and the TCRdb table lists in-frame clones only, not all of them. The sample consists of about 98,000 clones, roughly nine tenths of them appearing once. Specimen: CD4+ or CD8+ T cells sorted from blood, collected in a trial of the OX40 agonist ivuxolimab. Receptors were obtained from an adult with an advanced solid tumor such as melanoma, head and neck, liver or kidney cancer.

The V call is TRBV4-1, the J call TRBJ1-2; maybe TRBD1 (5 bases). Germline loops: CDR1 MGHRA, CDR2 YSYEKL. Trimming took 1 base from V and 4 from J, leaving 13 bases between them. The CDR3 covers 15 residues. The CDR3 DNA reads as TGCGCCAGCAGCCAAGCCCCCCAGGGAGTCTATGGCTACACCTTC. Translating it yields CASSQAPQGVYGYTF.

This chain uses TRBV19 with TRBJ2-3, with 9 positions matching TRBD2. This CDR3 comprises 13 residues. The J segment lost 2 bases and the V segment lost 11 bases, leaving 5 bases of the junction unmatched. Germline V gene data show CDR1 as LNHDA and CDR2 as SQIVND (reference sequence). CDR3 in amino acids: CASRGRATDTQYF. For the CDR3, the DNA is TGTGCCTCCCGCGGGAGGGCCACAGATACGCAGTATTTT.

The CDR3, as DNA: TGTGCCAGCAGCTTGGGGACAGGAACTCCTTACGAGCAGTACGTC. Translating gives CASSLGTGTPYEQYV. The chain recombines TRBV5-8 with TRBJ2-7, with 7 positions matching TRBD1. This CDR3 contains 15 residues. The germline CDR1 and CDR2 sequences are SGHTS and YDEGEE. V lost 0 bases, J lost 4 bases, and 7 bases stayed unmatched.

The CDR3 here is CASSIRWTGGSPLHF. CDR3 coding DNA: TGTGCCAGTAGTATTCGGTGGACAGGGGGCTCACCCCTCCACTTT. The chain is built from TRBV19 and TRBJ1-6, with 11 bases identical to TRBD1. The CDR3 sequence is 15 residues long. Trimming at V came to 3 bases and at J to 10 bases, leaving 5 bases not matched to a gene. Per germline, CDR1 LNHDA and CDR2 SQIVND (reference sequence).

This clone was observed a handful of times. The chain employs TRBV2 and TRBJ1-5; tentatively, D is TRBD1 (6 bases). The CDR3 has 16 residues. Germline CDR1 SNHLY, CDR2 FYNNEI. V was pared by 3 bases and J by 0 bases, with 12 bases between. Here the CDR3 DNA reads TGTGCCAGCAGTGAGAGGGGGGGTTATAGCAATCAGCCCCAGCATTTT. Protein product: CASSERGGYSNQPQHF.

Only one count was recorded for this clone. CDR3 nucleotide sequence: TGCGCCAGCAGCCAAGCCTCACTCGGTGGAGGGCCCTCCTACAATGAGCAGTTCTTC. Residues: CASSQASLGGGPSYNEQFF. V and J are TRBV4-1 and TRBJ2-1, with D perhaps TRBD2 (6 bases). This CDR3 region has 19 residues. CDR1 MGHRA and CDR2 YSYEKL come from the germline V gene. The V end lost 1 base, the J end lost 0 bases, and 19 bases lay between the germline ends.

The chain recombines TRBV11-1 with TRBJ1-4; possible D gene TRBD1, 5 bases. V lost 5 bases and J lost 8, with 9 bases in between. Germline values: CDR1 SGHAT, CDR2 FQDESV (reference sequence). The CDR3 length is 12 residues. CDR3 nucleotide sequence: TGTGCCAGCAGCGGGGGTACCGAAAAACTGTTTTTT. It codes for CASSGGTEKLFF.

V and J are TRBV2 and TRBJ2-1; the D is unclear. Trimming shortened V by 1 base and J by 6 bases, and 7 bases separated the two germline ends. CDR3 length equals 13 residues. Germline V gives CDR1 SNHLY, CDR2 FYNNEI. The CDR3 loop is CASSEGTSNEQFF. The CDR3 DNA reads as TGTGCCAGCAGTGAAGGCACGTCCAATGAGCAGTTCTTC.

The chain links TRBV11-2 to TRBJ2-1; 8 nucleotides align to TRBD1. Trimming took 5 bases from V and 1 from J; bases not matched to a gene: 4. The CDR3 covers 15 residues. CDR1 SGHAT and CDR2 FQNNGV come from the germline V gene. For the CDR3, the DNA is TGTGCCAGCAGCCCCGGACAGGGTTCCTACAATGAGCAGTTCTTC. This gives the protein CASSPGQGSYNEQFF. Complete variable domain (other parts from reference TRBV11-2 and TRBJ2-1): EAGVAQSPRYKIIEKRQSVAFWCNPISGHATLYWYQQILGQGPKLLIQFQNNGVVDDSQLPKDRFSAERLKGVDSTLKIQPAKLEDSAVYLCASSPGQGSYNEQFFGPGTRLTVL.

The table lists this clone with a few counts. V gene TRBV4-2 combines with J gene TRBJ1-2; TRBD1 is a possible D gene (5 bases). CDR3 length: 15 amino acids. V lost 0 bases and J 12 bases, leaving 20 bases between the germline ends. Germline V CDR1 and CDR2: LGHNA, YNFKEQ. The CDR3 loop reads CASSQETRGPSGNTF. CDR3 nucleotides: TGTGCCAGCAGCCAAGAAACAAGGGGCCCTAGTGGTAACACCTTC.

The chain employs TRBV29-1 and TRBJ2-3; the match to TRBD2 covers 8 bases. J lost 4 bases, V lost 7 bases, and 7 bases had no gene match. The CDR3 is made up of 13 amino acids. Germline V gives CDR1 SQVTM, CDR2 ANQGSEA. This CDR3 is CSGLLAEADTQYF. The CDR3 coding sequence is TGCAGCGGCCTACTAGCGGAGGCAGATACGCAGTATTTT.

The chain combines TRBV19 with TRBJ1-5, with a weak D call TRBD1 (5 bases). Trimming pared 6 bases from V and 1 base from J, leaving 19 bases between. Looked up from germline, CDR1 is LNHDA and CDR2 is SQIVND (reference sequence). The CDR3 extends over 17 amino acids. For the CDR3, the DNA is TGTGCCAGTAGCGATCCGGGACCCGCTAAAAGCAATCAGCCCCAGCATTTT. Translated, it gives CASSDPGPAKSNQPQHF.

CDR3 nucleotide sequence: TGTGCCAGCAGTTTAATGGGACAGCGAAATGAAAAACTGTTTTTT. Translating gives CASSLMGQRNEKLFF. This chain joins TRBV28 and TRBJ1-4; 7 positions agree with TRBD1. J gave up 5 bases and V 2 bases, and 5 bases lay outside the gene matches. The CDR3 is 15 residues long. Germline loops: CDR1 MDHEN, CDR2 SYDVKM.

The CDR3 is CASSEWAAVGPYEQYF. The CDR3 DNA is TGTGCCAGCAGTGAATGGGCAGCGGTTGGTCCCTACGAGCAGTACTTC. V and J are TRBV6-1 and TRBJ2-7; tentatively, D is TRBD2 (5 bases). V was trimmed by 2 bases and J by 2 bases, leaving 16 bases between them. CDR3 length: 16 amino acids. In germline, CDR1 is MNHNS, CDR2 SASEGT.

The rearrangement uses TRBV18 and TRBJ1-1, with D tentatively TRBD1 (6 bases). There are 17 residues in the CDR3. V was cut by 2 bases and J by 6 bases, with 22 bases left in between. Per germline, CDR1 KGHSH and CDR2 LQKENI. The CDR3 region is CASSPVIQGSNGAEAFF. CDR3 nucleotide sequence: TGTGCCAGCTCACCAGTCATTCAGGGGAGTAACGGGGCTGAAGCTTTCTTT.

The CDR3: CASKDYSRDTQYF. CDR3 in DNA: TGTGCCAGCAAGGACTACTCCCGGGATACGCAGTATTTT. The chain couples TRBV11-2 to TRBJ2-3; perhaps TRBD2 as D (6 bases). The V gene lost 7 bases and the J gene lost 6 bases, with 14 bases spanning the gap. The CDR3 spans 13 residues. Germline V lookup: CDR1 SGHAT, CDR2 FQNNGV.

This clone showed up just a few times. The gene calls are TRBV7-9 and TRBJ1-1, with TRBD1 identical over 8 bases. The CDR3 sequence is 16 residues long. Germline loops: CDR1 SEHNR, CDR2 FQNEAQ (reference sequence). J was trimmed by 6 bases and V by 5 bases; bases with no gene match: 14. As DNA, the CDR3 is TGTGCCAGCAGCCCCAGGGGGCGCGGAGCTGGCCCTGAAGCTTTCTTT. This translates into CASSPRGRGAGPEAFF.

The chain has TRBV10-3 and TRBJ1-1; no firm D call. Trimming removed 6 bases from V and 7 bases from J, with 18 bases in between. The length of the CDR3 is 14 residues. Per germline, CDR1 ENHRY and CDR2 SYGVKD. The CDR3 here is CAISDDILTSEAFF. CDR3 bases: TGTGCCATCAGCGATGACATCTTAACAAGTGAAGCTTTCTTT.

The rearrangement joins TRBV29-1 to TRBJ2-3, with D perhaps TRBD1 or TRBD2 (5 bases each). The V end lost 8 bases, the J end lost 5 bases, and 8 bases lay between the germline ends. CDR3 length: 10 residues. Germline CDR1 reads SQVTM; CDR2 reads ANQGSEA. For the CDR3, the DNA is TGCAGCTCTGGGGGAGATACGCAGTATTTT. Its translation is CSSGGDTQYF.

The chain is built from TRBV6-5 and TRBJ2-1, with 10 nucleotides matching TRBD2. The CDR3 sequence is 14 residues long. Germline CDR1 MNHEY, CDR2 SVGAGI. CDR3 coding DNA: TGTGCGAGCCGTCAGCGGGAGGGCCGGAGTGAGCAGTTCTTC. Residues: CASRQREGRSEQFF.

The J gene is TRBJ2-5, the V gene TRBV21-1; TRBD2 reflects the table's D call only, with no check against the DNA. TRBV21-1 is an annotated pseudogene. The CDR3 runs to 16 residues. The CDR3 sequence is CASSKPRALGQETQYF. For the CDR3, the DNA is TGTGCCAGCAGCAAGCCGAGGGCTCTCGGACAAGAGACCCAGTACTTC.

The V and J genes are TRBV6-1 and TRBJ1-5; 7 nucleotides agree with TRBD1. Germline V gene data show CDR1 as MNHNS and CDR2 as SASEGT. V was pared by 4 bases and J by 2 bases, with 14 bases of the junction left unmatched. This CDR3 has 18 amino acids. CDR3 region: CASSARRQGRVGNQPQHF. The CDR3 region has the DNA TGTGCCAGCAGTGCCCGTCGACAGGGCCGGGTGGGCAATCAGCCCCAGCATTTT.

The chain recombines TRBV7-9 with TRBJ2-5; 7 positions agree with TRBD1. The end of the DNA is better explained by TRBJ2-7, so the J call may be wrong. The CDR3 is 13 amino acids. Germline V gene data show CDR1 as SEHNR and CDR2 as FQNEAQ (reference sequence). CDR3 sequence: CASSRQGIYEQYF. The CDR3 coding sequence is TGTGCCAGCAGCCGACAGGGTATCTACGAGCAGTACTTC.

The J gene is TRBJ2-2, the V gene TRBV7-8; no definite D call. The CDR3 length is 16 residues. V shed 5 bases and J shed 4 bases, with 17 bases lying between them. Germline V CDR1 and CDR2: SGHVS, FQNEAQ. DNA of the CDR3: TGTGCCAGCAGCCCCTACAAGCCCTTGGGCACCGGGGAGCTGTTTTTT. This codes for CASSPYKPLGTGELFF. Full variable domain (outside the CDR3, taken from reference TRBV7-8 and TRBJ2-2): GAGVSQSPRYKVAKRGQDVALRCDPISGHVSLFWYQQALGQGPEFLTYFQNEAQLDKSGLPSDRFFAERPEGSVSTLKIQRTQQEDSAVYLCASSPYKPLGTGELFFGEGSRLTVL.

V is TRBV29-1 and J is TRBJ1-3, with D possibly being TRBD1 (5 bases). CDR1 is SQVTM and CDR2 is ANQGSEA in the germline V gene. The CDR3 consists of 13 residues. Trimming cost V 5 bases and J 0 bases, with 8 bases left between them. The CDR3 region has the DNA TGCAGCGTTTCGACAGCCTCTGGAAACACCATATATTTT. Its protein product is CSVSTASGNTIYF.

This rearrangement joins TRBV6-5 to TRBJ2-7; tentatively, D is TRBD2 (6 bases). The length of the CDR3 is 13 residues. Germline CDR1 is MNHEY and CDR2 is SVGAGI. V gave up 6 bases and J gave up 7 bases, with 16 bases separating them. As DNA, the CDR3 is TGTGCCAGCAGCCATCGGGAGCGAGGGGAGCAGTACTTC. It encodes CASSHRERGEQYF.

This chain joins TRBV5-1 and TRBJ2-3; D gene uncertain. The CDR3 spans 11 residues. CDR1 is SGHRS, CDR2 YFSETQ, per germline. Trimming shortened V by 5 bases and J by 3 bases, and 4 bases separated the two germline ends. CDR3 DNA: TGCGCCAGCAGGAGTACAGATACGCAGTATTTT. Its protein product is CASRSTDTQYF.

The chain carries TRBV19 and TRBJ2-3; 9 bases align to TRBD2. The trim removed 3 bases at V and 3 bases at J, leaving 10 bases unmatched. CDR1 is LNHDA, CDR2 SQIVND, per germline (reference sequence). The CDR3 has 17 residues. The CDR3 bases are TGTGCCAGTAGTATGGGTCGAGGACTAGCGCCTACAGATACGCAGTATTTT. It translates to CASSMGRGLAPTDTQYF.

The chain combines TRBV6-5 with TRBJ2-1, with D hard to call. Between the trimmed V and J ends, which lost 6 bases and 11 bases, there was a span of 17 bases. CDR3 length equals 13 residues. Germline V gene lookup returns CDR1 MNHEY and CDR2 SVGAGI. CDR3 region: CASSLSFYDKQFF. The CDR3 DNA reads TGTGCCAGCAGCCTTTCTTTCTACGATAAGCAGTTCTTC.